This TCR beta chain was recorded in a study of technical replicates of blood from four donors. TCRdb's copy holds only in-frame clones and misses some; the assay was immunoSEQ multiplex PCR. The repertoire has about 59,000 clones, approximately 83% of them found once; the top ten carry around 5.5%. CDR3 size: 15 residues. Losses at the gene ends were 1 base for V and 8 bases for J; bases not matched to a gene: 5. Looked up from germline, CDR1 is LGHNA and CDR2 is YSLEER. The origin of this receptor is a human donor in good health. Some clones in this sample may be carry-over from other donors' samples. Sequencing was carried out using PBMCs. This chain connects TRBV4-3 to TRBJ2-1; 10 bases are a match to TRBD2. The CDR3 nucleotides are TGCGCCAGCAGCCAAGGGACTAGCGGCGTCGATGAGCAGTTCTTC. Translating gives CASSQGTSGVDEQFF.